The source of this T cell receptor beta chain is a study of T cells in Graves' hyperthyroidism and ophthalmopathy. Regarding this clonotype: What it binds is unknown.

The CDR3 is 13 amino acids. In germline, CDR1 is PRHDT, CDR2 FYEKMQ (reference sequence). V shed 1 base and J shed 4 bases, with 8 bases lying between them. The investigators amplified TCR beta CDR3 regions from RNA transcripts. The HTBI primer set served for first-round RT-PCR of the TCR CDR3. A single record per CDR3 protein comes from TCRdb applying MiXCR to the multiplex PCR reads. Of 300,000 to 450,000 distinct CDR3 sequences listed, 20% to 25% are singletons. The study excluded patients with uncontrolled infection, other autoimmune disease, pregnancy or lactation. In making diagnoses, clinical symptoms, serum thyroxine and TRAb, thyroid ultrasound and orbital computed tomography were all used. Regarding the study as a whole: The majority of expanded thyroid clonotypes above 0.001 also appeared in blood.

The receptor's source is a man aged 50-59 years with Graves' hyperthyroidism. The V gene is TRBV13, the J gene TRBJ2-7; D might be TRBD2 (5 bases). The specimen sequenced was blood. The CDR3 DNA sequence: TGTGCCAGCAGCTTAGTGGACTTATACGAGCAGTACTTC. Translation gives CASSLVDLYEQYF.